Below are 13 T cell receptor beta chains sequenced from a single sample in a study of blood T cell repertoires in COVID-19. Method: immunoSEQ multiplex PCR; TCRdb's copy keeps in-frame clones and lacks some. This sample yields 150,000 to 200,000 clones, of which 80% to 90% are seen a single time; 2.5% to 3.5% belongs to the top ten. The sequenced material came from peripheral blood. These receptors were collected from a man aged 55 to 69 with acute or convalescent COVID-19.

This rearrangement joins TRBV7-2 to TRBJ1-1; D gene uncertain. The CDR3 has 15 amino acids. The germline CDR1 and CDR2 sequences are SGHTA and FQGNSA. The V and J ends lost 3 bases and 7 bases respectively, with 18 bases between them. For the CDR3, the DNA is TGTGCCAGCAGCTTGAGGGCAATTTTAGGTTATGAAGCTTTCTTT. Protein product: CASSLRAILGYEAFF.

The CDR3 sequence is CSVALRVNEQFF. CDR3 bases: TGCAGCGTTGCTTTGAGGGTGAATGAGCAGTTCTTC. The V and J genes are TRBV29-1 and TRBJ2-1, with a weak D call TRBD2 (5 bases). This CDR3 comprises 12 residues. Per germline, CDR1 SQVTM and CDR2 ANQGSEA. Trimming shortened V by 4 bases and J by 7 bases, and 11 bases separated the two germline ends.

V usage is TRBV9 and J usage is TRBJ2-5; D remains unclear. The germline V gene has CDR1 SGDLS and CDR2 YYNGEE. CDR3 length: 14 residues. The germline V and J ends were trimmed by 0 bases and 1 base, with 7 bases remaining between them. CDR3 sequence (DNA): TGTGCCAGCAGCGTAGCCTCAGGCCAAGAGACCCAGTACTTC. Encoded protein: CASSVASGQETQYF.

This clone came up once. This rearrangement joins TRBV5-1 to TRBJ2-6, with TRBD2 as a possible D gene (5 bases). CDR1 and CDR2 (germline): SGHRS, YFSETQ. This CDR3 region has 18 residues. The V gene lost 0 bases and the J gene lost 4 bases, with 17 bases spanning the gap. CDR3 in DNA: TGCGCCAGCAGCTTGGGTGGGAGTCTTGGTTCGGGGGCCAACGTCCTGACTTTC. Protein product: CASSLGGSLGSGANVLTF.

This clone was counted once. The chain recombines TRBV9 with TRBJ2-1, with 9 positions matching TRBD2. CDR1 is SGDLS and CDR2 is YYNGEE in the germline V gene. V lost 1 base and J lost 4; bases outside the gene matches: 3. CDR3 size: 15 residues. The CDR3 DNA reads TGTGCCAGCAGCGTAATCCTAGCGGGGTACAATGAGCAGTTCTTC. Its protein product is CASSVILAGYNEQFF.

The chain recombines TRBV7-9 with TRBJ2-2; TRBD1 matches 7 bases. CDR1 is SEHNR and CDR2 is FQNEAQ in the germline V gene (reference sequence). The junction had 10 bases not matched to a gene; V was cut back by 4 bases and J by 5 bases. The CDR3 totals 16 residues. The CDR3 nucleotides are TGTGCCAGCAGCTACAACAGGGGCAGGGGGACCGGGGAGCTGTTTTTT. This gives the protein CASSYNRGRGTGELFF.

CDR3 sequence reads: CATLPGLMNTEAFF. CDR3 nucleotides: TGTGCCACCCTCCCGGGGTTGATGAACACTGAAGCTTTCTTT. The rearrangement uses TRBV10-3 and TRBJ1-1; no reliable D call. V lost 10 bases, J lost 0 bases, and 15 bases lay in between. CDR1 is ENHRY, CDR2 SYGVKD, per germline. The CDR3 runs 14 residues.

The gene calls are TRBV28 and TRBJ1-2, with D possibly TRBD1 on 5 matching bases. The CDR3 consists of 15 residues. Trimming cost V 6 bases and J 4 bases, with 18 bases left between them. CDR1 and CDR2 from the germline V gene are MDHEN and SYDVKM. As DNA, the CDR3 is TGTGCCAGCAGCCCCACCACAGGTATCGGCTATGGCTACACCTTC. The encoded protein is CASSPTTGIGYGYTF.

J is TRBJ1-4 and V is TRBV9, with 7 positions matching TRBD1. The CDR3 length is 14 residues. CDR1 and CDR2 (germline): SGDLS, YYNGEE. The V and J ends lost 3 bases and 8 bases, in that order; junction bases with no gene match: 7. The CDR3 spells CASSADRQGEKLFF. DNA for the CDR3: TGTGCCAGCAGCGCGGACAGGCAGGGGGAAAAACTGTTTTTT.

The chain carries TRBV11-2 and TRBJ1-4; D remains ambiguous. Germline assignment: CDR1 SGHAT and CDR2 FQNNGV. Between the trimmed V and J ends, which lost 2 bases and 2 bases, there was a span of 9 bases. The CDR3 extends over 15 amino acids. DNA of the CDR3: TGTGCCAGCAGCTTATTCGCGGGTACTAATGAAAAACTGTTTTTT. It encodes CASSLFAGTNEKLFF.

This clone turned up a few times. The J gene is TRBJ2-2, the V gene TRBV19, with D possibly being TRBD2 (6 bases). Germline CDR1 and CDR2: LNHDA and SQIVND (reference sequence). CDR3 length equals 17 residues. V shed 7 bases and J shed 6 bases, with 24 bases lying between them. The CDR3 region has the DNA TGTGCCAGTAACCCCTTAGGGACCGGGAGAATCCCCGGGGAGCTGTTTTTT. It codes for CASNPLGTGRIPGELFF.

V is TRBV5-1 and J is TRBJ2-2; 13 bases are shared with TRBD2. CDR3 length: 19 amino acids. The V gene's germline CDR1 is SGHRS and CDR2 YFSETQ. V lost 3 bases, J lost 5 bases, and 13 bases stayed unmatched. Here the CDR3 reads CASSYTTGTSGKGTGELFF. The CDR3 DNA reads TGCGCCAGCAGCTATACTACCGGGACTAGCGGGAAAGGGACCGGGGAGCTGTTTTTT.

V and J are TRBV2 and TRBJ2-5; 10 nucleotides align to TRBD2. Germline V gene lookup returns CDR1 SNHLY and CDR2 FYNNEI. V dropped 4 bases and J dropped 7; count of bases not matched to a gene: 18. The CDR3 is made up of 18 amino acids. Here the CDR3 DNA reads TGTGCCAGCAGTGGACCCGGGAGGTTAGCGGGGGGCAGTCGGACCCAGTACTTC. Translation gives CASSGPGRLAGGSRTQYF. Together with reference TRBV2 and TRBJ2-5, the CDR3 gives the full variable domain: EPEVTQTPSHQVTQMGQEVILRCVPISNHLYFYWYRQILGQKVEFLVSFYNNEISEKSEIFDDQFSVERPDGSNFTLKIRSTKLEDSAMYFCASSGPGRLAGGSRTQYFGPGTRLLVL.